This T cell receptor beta chain emerged from a study of blood T cells in healthy people across ages. The study, taken as a whole, reports: The authors considered diversity estimates from one million T cells to be underestimates.

This CDR3 is 14 amino acids long. With 4 bases removed from V and 7 bases from J, the gap between germline ends came to 13 bases. Germline V CDR1 and CDR2: LGHDT, YNNKEL (reference sequence). A word on this clonotype: Its target is unknown.

Primers used in a second PCR of roughly 7 to 12 cycles were a sample-barcoded 5' primer and a J-beta primer mix. Using its own MiXCR run on the 5' RACE reads, TCRdb lists one record per CDR3 protein. In the table there are hundreds of thousands of distinct CDR3 sequences, around 43% of which are singletons. The chain combines TRBV3-1 with TRBJ1-4, with D possibly TRBD1 on 6 matching bases. The sample consisted of blood. The TCR was taken from a man at least 80 years old in good health. The CDR3 nucleotides read TGTGCCAGCAGCCCCAGGGGCCTAGTTGAAAAACTGTTTTTT. Its translation is CASSPRGLVEKLFF.